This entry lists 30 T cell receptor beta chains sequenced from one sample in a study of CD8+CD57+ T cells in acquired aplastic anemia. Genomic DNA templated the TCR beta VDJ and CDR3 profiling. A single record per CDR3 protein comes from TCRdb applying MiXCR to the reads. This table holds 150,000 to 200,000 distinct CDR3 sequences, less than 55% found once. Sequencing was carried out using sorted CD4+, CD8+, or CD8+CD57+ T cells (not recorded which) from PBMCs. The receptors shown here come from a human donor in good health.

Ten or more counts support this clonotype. CDR3 in DNA: TGTGCCAGCAGCTTAAATAACGGAGATACGCAGTATTTT. Amino acid sequence: CASSLNNGDTQYF. The chain carries TRBV7-3 and TRBJ2-3; D remains unclear. Germline CDR1 and CDR2: SGHTA and FQGTGA. The CDR3 length is 13 residues. The V and J ends lost 1 base and 5 bases respectively, with 7 bases between them.

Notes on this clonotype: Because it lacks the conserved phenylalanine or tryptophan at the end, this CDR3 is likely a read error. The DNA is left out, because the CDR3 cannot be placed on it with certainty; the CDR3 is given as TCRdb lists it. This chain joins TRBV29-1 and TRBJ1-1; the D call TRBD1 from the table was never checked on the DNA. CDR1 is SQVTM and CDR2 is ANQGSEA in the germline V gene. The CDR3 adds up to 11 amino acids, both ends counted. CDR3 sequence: CSVESQQGADY.

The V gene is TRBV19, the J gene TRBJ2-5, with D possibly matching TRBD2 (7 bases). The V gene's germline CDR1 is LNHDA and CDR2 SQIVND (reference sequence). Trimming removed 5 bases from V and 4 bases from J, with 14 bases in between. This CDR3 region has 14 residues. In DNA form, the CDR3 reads TGTGCCAGTAGTCCCTGGGGGGGGCCAGAGACCCAGTACTTC. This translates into CASSPWGGPETQYF.

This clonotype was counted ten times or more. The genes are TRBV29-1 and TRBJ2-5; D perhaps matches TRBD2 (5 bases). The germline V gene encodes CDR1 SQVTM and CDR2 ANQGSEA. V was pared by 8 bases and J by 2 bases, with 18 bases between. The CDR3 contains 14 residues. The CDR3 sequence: CSHRSAGQQETQYF. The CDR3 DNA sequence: TGCAGCCACCGGAGCGCGGGCCAACAAGAGACCCAGTACTTC.

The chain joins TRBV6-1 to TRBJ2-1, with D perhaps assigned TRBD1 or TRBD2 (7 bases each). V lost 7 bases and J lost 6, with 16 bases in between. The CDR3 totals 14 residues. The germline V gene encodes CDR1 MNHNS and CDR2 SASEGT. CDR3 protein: CASKKSGTVNEQFF. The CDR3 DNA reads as TGTGCCAGCAAAAAGAGCGGGACAGTCAATGAGCAGTTCTTC.

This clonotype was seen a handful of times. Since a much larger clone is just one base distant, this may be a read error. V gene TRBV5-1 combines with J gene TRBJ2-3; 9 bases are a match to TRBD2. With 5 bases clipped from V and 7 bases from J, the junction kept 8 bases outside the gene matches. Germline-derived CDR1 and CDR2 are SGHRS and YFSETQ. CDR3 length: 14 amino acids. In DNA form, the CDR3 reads TGCGCCAGCAGGAATAGCGGGAGAGTACATACGCAGTATTTT. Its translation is CASRNSGRVHTQYF.

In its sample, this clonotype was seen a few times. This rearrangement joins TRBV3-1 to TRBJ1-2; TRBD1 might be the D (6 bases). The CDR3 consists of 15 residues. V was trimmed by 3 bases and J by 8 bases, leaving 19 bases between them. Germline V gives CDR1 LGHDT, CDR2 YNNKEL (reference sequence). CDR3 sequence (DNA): TGTGCCAGCAGCCAGCCCCTTACAGGGATTATCGGCTACACCTTC. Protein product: CASSQPLTGIIGYTF.

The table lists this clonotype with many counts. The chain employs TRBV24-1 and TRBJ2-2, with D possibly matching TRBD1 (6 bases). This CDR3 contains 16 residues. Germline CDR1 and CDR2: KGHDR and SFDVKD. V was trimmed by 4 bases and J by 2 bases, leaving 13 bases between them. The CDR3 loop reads CATSDPTGSNTGELFF. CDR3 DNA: TGTGCCACCAGTGACCCCACAGGGAGCAACACCGGGGAGCTGTTTTTT.

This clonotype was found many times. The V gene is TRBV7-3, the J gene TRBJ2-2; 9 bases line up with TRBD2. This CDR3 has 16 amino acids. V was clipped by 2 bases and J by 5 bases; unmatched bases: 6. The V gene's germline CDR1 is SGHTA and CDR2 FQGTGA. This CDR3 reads CASSLAGGPGTGELFF. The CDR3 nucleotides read TGTGCCAGCAGCTTAGCGGGAGGGCCGGGGACCGGGGAGCTGTTTTTT.

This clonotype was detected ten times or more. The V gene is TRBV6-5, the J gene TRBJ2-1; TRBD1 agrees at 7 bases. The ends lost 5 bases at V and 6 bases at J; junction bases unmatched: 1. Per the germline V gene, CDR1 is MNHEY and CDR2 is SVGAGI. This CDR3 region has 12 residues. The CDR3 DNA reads TGTGCCAGCAGTCACAGGGGCAATGAGCAGTTCTTC. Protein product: CASSHRGNEQFF.

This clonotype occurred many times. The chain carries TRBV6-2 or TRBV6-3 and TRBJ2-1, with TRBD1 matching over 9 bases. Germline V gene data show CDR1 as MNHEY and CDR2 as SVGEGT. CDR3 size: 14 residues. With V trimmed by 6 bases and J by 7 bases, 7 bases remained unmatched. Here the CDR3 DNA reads TGTGCCAGCAGCAGGACAGGGGTAGATAATGAGCAGTTCTTC. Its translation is CASSRTGVDNEQFF.

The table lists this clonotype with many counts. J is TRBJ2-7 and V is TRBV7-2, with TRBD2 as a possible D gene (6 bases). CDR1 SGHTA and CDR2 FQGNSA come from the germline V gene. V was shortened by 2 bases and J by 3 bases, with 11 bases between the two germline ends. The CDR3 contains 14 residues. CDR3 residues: CASSLRTSSYEQYF. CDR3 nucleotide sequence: TGTGCCAGCAGCTTACGAACTAGCAGCTACGAGCAGTACTTC.

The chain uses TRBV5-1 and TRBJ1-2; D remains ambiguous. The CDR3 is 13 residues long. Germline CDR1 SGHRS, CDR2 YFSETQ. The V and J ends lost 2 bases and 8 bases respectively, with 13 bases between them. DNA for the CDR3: TGCGCCAGCAGCTTAGAGGAGTACTGGGGCTACACCTTC. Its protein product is CASSLEEYWGYTF.

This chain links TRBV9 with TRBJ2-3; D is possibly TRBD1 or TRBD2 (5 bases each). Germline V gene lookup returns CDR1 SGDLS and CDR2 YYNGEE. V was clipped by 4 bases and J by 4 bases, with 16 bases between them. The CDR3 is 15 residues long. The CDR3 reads CASSLRWGSADTQYF. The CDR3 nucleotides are TGTGCCAGCAGCCTCCGGTGGGGGTCGGCAGATACGCAGTATTTT.

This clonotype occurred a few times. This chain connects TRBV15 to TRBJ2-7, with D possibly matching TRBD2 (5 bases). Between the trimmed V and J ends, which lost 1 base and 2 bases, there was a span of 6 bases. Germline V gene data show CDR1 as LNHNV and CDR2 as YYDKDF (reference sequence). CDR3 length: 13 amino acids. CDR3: CATSRVGTYEQYF. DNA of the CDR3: TGTGCCACCAGCAGAGTCGGGACCTACGAGCAGTACTTC.

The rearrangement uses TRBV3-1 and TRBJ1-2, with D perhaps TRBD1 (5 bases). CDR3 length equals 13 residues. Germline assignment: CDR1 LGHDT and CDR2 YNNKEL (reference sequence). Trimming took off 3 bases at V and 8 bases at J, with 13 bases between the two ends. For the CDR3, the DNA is TGTGCCAGCAGCCATGAGGGACTGCGGGGCTACACCTTC. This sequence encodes CASSHEGLRGYTF. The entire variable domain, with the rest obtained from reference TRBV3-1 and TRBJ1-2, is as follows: DTAVSQTPKYLVTQMGNDKSIKCEQNLGHDTMYWYKQDSKKFLKIMFSYNNKELIINETVPNRFSPKSPDKAHLNLHINSLELGDSAVYFCASSHEGLRGYTFGSGTRLTVV.

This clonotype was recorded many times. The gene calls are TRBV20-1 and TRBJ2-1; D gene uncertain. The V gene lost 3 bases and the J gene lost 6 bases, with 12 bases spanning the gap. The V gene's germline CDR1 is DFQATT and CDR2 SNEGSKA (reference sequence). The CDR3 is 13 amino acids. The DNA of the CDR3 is TGCAGTGCTAGGGATCCAGCTAGCAATGAGCAGTTCTTC. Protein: CSARDPASNEQFF.

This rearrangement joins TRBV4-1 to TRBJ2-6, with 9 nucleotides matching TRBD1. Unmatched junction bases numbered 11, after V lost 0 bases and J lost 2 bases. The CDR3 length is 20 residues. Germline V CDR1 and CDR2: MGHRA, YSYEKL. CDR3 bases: TGCGCCAGCAGCCAAGATCGAGGGACAGGGATCCTACCTGGGGCCAACGTCCTGACTTTC. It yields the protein CASSQDRGTGILPGANVLTF.

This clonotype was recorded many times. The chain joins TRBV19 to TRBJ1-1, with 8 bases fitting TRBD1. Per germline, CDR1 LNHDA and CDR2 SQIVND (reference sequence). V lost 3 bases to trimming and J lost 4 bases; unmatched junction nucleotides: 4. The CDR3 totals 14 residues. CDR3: CASSMSRGPTEAFF. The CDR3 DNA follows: TGTGCCAGTAGTATGAGCAGGGGGCCCACTGAAGCTTTCTTT.

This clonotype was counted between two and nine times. The CDR3 is CASSGVLPGANVLTF. The CDR3 nucleotides read TGTGCCAGCAGTGGAGTACTCCCTGGGGCCAACGTCCTGACTTTC. The V gene is TRBV2, the J gene TRBJ2-6; D uncertain. V shed 4 bases and J shed 2 bases, with 9 bases lying between them. Germline CDR1 SNHLY, CDR2 FYNNEI. The CDR3 is made up of 15 amino acids.

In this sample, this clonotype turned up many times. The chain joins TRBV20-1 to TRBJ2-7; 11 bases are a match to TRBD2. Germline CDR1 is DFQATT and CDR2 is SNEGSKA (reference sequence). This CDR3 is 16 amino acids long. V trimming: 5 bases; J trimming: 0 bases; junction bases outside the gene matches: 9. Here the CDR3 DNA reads TGCAGTGCTTACGCCGGGACTAGCGGAGCCTCCTACGAGCAGTACTTC. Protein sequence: CSAYAGTSGASYEQYF.

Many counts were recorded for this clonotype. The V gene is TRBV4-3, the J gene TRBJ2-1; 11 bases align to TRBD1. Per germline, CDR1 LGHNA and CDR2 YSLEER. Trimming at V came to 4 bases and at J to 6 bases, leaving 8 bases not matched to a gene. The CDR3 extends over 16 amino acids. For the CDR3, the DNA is TGCGCCAGCAGCCCCACCGGGACAGGGGGTTCCAATGAGCAGTTCTTC. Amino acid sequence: CASSPTGTGGSNEQFF.

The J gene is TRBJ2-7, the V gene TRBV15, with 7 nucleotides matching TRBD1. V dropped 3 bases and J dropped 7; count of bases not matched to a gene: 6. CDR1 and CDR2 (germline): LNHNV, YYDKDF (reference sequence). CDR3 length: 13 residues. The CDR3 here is CATSRSTGLEQYF. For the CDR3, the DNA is TGTGCCACCAGCAGGTCGACAGGGCTAGAGCAGTACTTC.

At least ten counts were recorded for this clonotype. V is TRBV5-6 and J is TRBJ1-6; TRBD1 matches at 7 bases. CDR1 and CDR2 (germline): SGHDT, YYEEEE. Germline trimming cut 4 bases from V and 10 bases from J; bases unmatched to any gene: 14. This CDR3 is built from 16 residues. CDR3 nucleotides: TGTGCCAGCAGCCGCCCGGTAGGGGGCCCCGGCTCACCCCTCCACTTT. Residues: CASSRPVGGPGSPLHF. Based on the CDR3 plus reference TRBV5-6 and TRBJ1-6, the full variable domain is DAGVTQSPTHLIKTRGQQVTLRCSPKSGHDTVSWYQQALGQGPQFIFQYYEEEERQRGNFPDRFSGHQFPNYSSELNVNALLLGDSALYLCASSRPVGGPGSPLHFGNGTRLTVT.

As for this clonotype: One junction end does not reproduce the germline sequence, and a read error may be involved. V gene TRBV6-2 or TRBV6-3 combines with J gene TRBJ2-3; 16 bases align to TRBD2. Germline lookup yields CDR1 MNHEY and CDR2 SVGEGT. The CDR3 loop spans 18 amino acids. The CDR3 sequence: CAISYSTGLAGGPDTQYF. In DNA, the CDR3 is TGTGCCATCAGTTACAGCACGGGACTAGCGGGAGGGCCGGATACGCAGTATTTT.

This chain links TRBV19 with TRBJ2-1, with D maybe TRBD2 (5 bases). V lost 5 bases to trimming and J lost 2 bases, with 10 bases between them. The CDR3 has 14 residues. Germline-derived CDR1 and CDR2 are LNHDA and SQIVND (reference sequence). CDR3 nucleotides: TGTGCCAGTAGTCGAAGCGGAACCTACAATGAGCAGTTCTTC. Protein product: CASSRSGTYNEQFF.

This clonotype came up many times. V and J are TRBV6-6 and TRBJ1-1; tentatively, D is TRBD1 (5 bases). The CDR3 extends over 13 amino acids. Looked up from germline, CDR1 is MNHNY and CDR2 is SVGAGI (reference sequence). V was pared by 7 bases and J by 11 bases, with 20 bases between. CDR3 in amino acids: CASTRDGATEAFF. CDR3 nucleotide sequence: TGTGCCAGCACCCGGGACGGAGCAACGGAGGCTTTCTTT.

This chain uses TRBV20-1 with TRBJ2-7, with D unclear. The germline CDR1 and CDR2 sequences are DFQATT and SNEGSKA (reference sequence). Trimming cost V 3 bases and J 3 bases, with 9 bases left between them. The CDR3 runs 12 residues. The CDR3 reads CSARYESYEQYF. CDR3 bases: TGCAGTGCTAGGTACGAGAGCTACGAGCAGTACTTC.

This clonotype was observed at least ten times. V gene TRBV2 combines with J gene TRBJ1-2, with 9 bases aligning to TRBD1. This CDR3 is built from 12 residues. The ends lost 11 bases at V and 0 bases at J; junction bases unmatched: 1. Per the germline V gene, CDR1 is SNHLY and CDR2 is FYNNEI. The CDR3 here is CAGQGTNYGYTF. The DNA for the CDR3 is TGTGCCGGACAGGGGACTAACTATGGCTACACCTTC.

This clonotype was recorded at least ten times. Written as DNA, the CDR3 is TGTGCCAGCAGCTTAATCGGGTCCCCACAAGAGACCCAGTACTTC. This gives the protein CASSLIGSPQETQYF. This chain connects TRBV7-9 to TRBJ2-5; no firm D call. Germline V lookup: CDR1 SEHNR, CDR2 FQNEAQ (reference sequence). The CDR3 sequence is 15 residues long. Trimming removed 2 bases at V and 2 bases at J, with 12 bases between.